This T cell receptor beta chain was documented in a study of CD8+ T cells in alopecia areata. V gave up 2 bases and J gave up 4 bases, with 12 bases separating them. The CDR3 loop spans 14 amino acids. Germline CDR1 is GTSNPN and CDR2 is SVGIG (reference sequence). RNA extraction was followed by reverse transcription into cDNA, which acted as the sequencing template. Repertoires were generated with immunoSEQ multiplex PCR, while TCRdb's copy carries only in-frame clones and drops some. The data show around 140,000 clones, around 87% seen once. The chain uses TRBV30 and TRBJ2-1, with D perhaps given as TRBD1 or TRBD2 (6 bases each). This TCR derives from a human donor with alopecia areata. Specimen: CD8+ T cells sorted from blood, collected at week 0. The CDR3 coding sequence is TGTGCCTGGAGTAGGAGGGGGGAGTACAATGAGCAGTTCTTC. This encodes CAWSRRGEYNEQFF.